These 25 T cell receptor beta chains share one sample of origin, sequenced in a study of blood T cell repertoires in COVID-19. Here immunoSEQ multiplex PCR was the method, and the copy in TCRdb shows in-frame clones only, minus some. This repertoire shows more than 100,000 clones, approximately 70% found once; its top ten account for approximately 0.86%. The sequencing sample was made of peripheral blood. The source of these receptors is a human donor with acute or convalescent COVID-19. The donor label of this sample is uncertain.

The chain recombines TRBV7-9 with TRBJ2-3, with TRBD2 matching 10 bases. The CDR3 has 17 residues. Germline loops: CDR1 SEHNR, CDR2 FQNEAQ (reference sequence). The V segment lost 5 bases and the J segment 4 bases; nucleotides outside the gene matches: 12. The CDR3 here is CASSPERGGSVADTQYF. The CDR3 nucleotides are TGTGCCAGCAGCCCAGAGCGGGGGGGCTCGGTAGCAGATACGCAGTATTTT.

The rearrangement joins TRBV7-4 to TRBJ1-5, with D unresolved. The germline CDR1 and CDR2 sequences are SGHVT and SQSDAQ. V shed 6 bases and J shed 4 bases, with 16 bases lying between them. CDR3 size: 15 residues. CDR3 nucleotide sequence: TGTGCCAGCAGTTCGGGAGGCGGAGGGAATCAGCCCCAGCATTTT. The encoded protein is CASSSGGGGNQPQHF.

The chain links TRBV11-2 to TRBJ2-2; D is possibly TRBD1 (5 bases). Trimming stripped 3 bases from V and 4 bases from J, with 12 bases between. CDR1 SGHAT and CDR2 FQNNGV come from the germline V gene. This CDR3 is built from 15 residues. The DNA for the CDR3 is TGTGCCAGCAGCTTCCCAGGGTACGGCACCGGGGAGCTGTTTTTT. Protein: CASSFPGYGTGELFF.

The rearrangement uses TRBV2 and TRBJ1-6; 7 bases fit TRBD1. Germline CDR1 is SNHLY and CDR2 is FYNNEI. V trimming: 5 bases; J trimming: 12 bases; junction bases outside the gene matches: 10. There are 14 residues in the CDR3. The CDR3 nucleotides read TGTGCCAGCAGTACAACGACAGGGTCCGGACCCCTCCACTTT. Amino acids: CASSTTTGSGPLHF.

The chain links TRBV6-5 to TRBJ2-2, with 7 bases matching TRBD2. The germline gives CDR1 MNHEY, CDR2 SVGAGI. V was clipped by 1 base and J by 7 bases; unmatched bases: 0. CDR3 length: 13 amino acids. CDR3 region: CASSYWEGGELFF. CDR3 nucleotide sequence: TGTGCCAGCAGTTACTGGGAGGGCGGGGAGCTGTTTTTT.

The chain couples TRBV30 to TRBJ1-3, with TRBD1 as a possible D gene (5 bases). The CDR3 sequence is 14 residues long. Germline CDR1 GTSNPN, CDR2 SVGIG (reference sequence). Trimming cost V 3 bases and J 0 bases, with 9 bases left between them. The CDR3 loop reads CAWSRASSGNTIYF. Written as DNA, the CDR3 is TGTGCCTGGAGCAGGGCCAGCTCTGGAAACACCATATATTTT.

The chain combines TRBV5-1 with TRBJ2-1; D is perhaps TRBD1 (6 bases). Germline CDR1 and CDR2: SGHRS and YFSETQ. The V and J ends lost 4 bases and 3 bases respectively, with 11 bases between them. The CDR3 has 14 residues. The CDR3 spells CASSLMDSYNEQFF. Written as DNA, the CDR3 is TGCGCCAGCAGCCTGATGGACAGCTACAATGAGCAGTTCTTC.

This chain links TRBV12-5 with TRBJ2-2; 9 bases are a match to TRBD1. Trimming removed 6 bases from V and 0 bases from J; junction bases left unmatched: 5. The V gene's germline CDR1 is LGHNT and CDR2 FRNRAP. CDR3 size: 16 residues. The CDR3 sequence: CASGSGQGTNTGELFF. CDR3 DNA sequence: TGTGCTAGTGGATCTGGACAGGGGACGAACACCGGGGAGCTGTTTTTT.

The genes are TRBV19 and TRBJ2-1, with 12 bases that match TRBD2. Germline V gene lookup returns CDR1 LNHDA and CDR2 SQIVND (reference sequence). J was trimmed by 7 bases and V by 7 bases; bases with no gene match: 8. This CDR3 has 15 amino acids. This CDR3 reads CASMVLAGGFNEQFF. DNA for the CDR3: TGTGCCAGTATGGTCCTAGCGGGGGGGTTTAATGAGCAGTTCTTC.

The rearrangement links TRBV6-5 to TRBJ1-5, with D possibly TRBD1 on 5 matching bases. The CDR3 totals 15 residues. Germline CDR1 is MNHEY and CDR2 is SVGAGI. Trimming took off 6 bases at V and 0 bases at J, with 12 bases between the two ends. The CDR3 nucleotides read TGTGCCAGCAGACTACAGGAGTATAGCAATCAGCCCCAGCATTTT. It specifies CASRLQEYSNQPQHF.

The V and J genes are TRBV10-3 and TRBJ1-1; the match to TRBD1 covers 9 bases. The V and J ends lost 8 bases and 3 bases, in that order; junction bases with no gene match: 7. The CDR3 extends over 14 amino acids. CDR1 and CDR2 (germline): ENHRY, SYGVKD. CDR3 nucleotide sequence: TGTGCCATCGCGACAGGGGGTCGGTACACTGAAGCTTTCTTT. Its translation is CAIATGGRYTEAFF.

V is TRBV11-2 and J is TRBJ2-7; 8 bases match TRBD2. V lost 1 base to trimming and J lost 10 bases; unmatched junction nucleotides: 12. From germline, CDR1 is SGHAT and CDR2 FQNNGV. This CDR3 is 15 amino acids long. The CDR3 is CASSLALGSGAKQYV. As DNA, the CDR3 is TGTGCCAGCAGCTTAGCTTTGGGTAGCGGGGCGAAACAGTACGTC.

The CDR3 nucleotides are TGTGCCAGCAGCCCAGGGGGCGTAACTGATGGCTACACCTTC. It specifies CASSPGGVTDGYTF. This sequence joins TRBV11-2 and TRBJ1-2, with 8 bases lining up with TRBD1. V shed 5 bases and J 6 bases; nucleotides not matched to a gene: 8. CDR3 length: 14 residues. CDR1 is SGHAT and CDR2 is FQNNGV in the germline V gene.

This chain links TRBV24-1 with TRBJ2-7; possibly TRBD2 for D (5 bases). CDR3 length: 13 residues. Per germline, CDR1 KGHDR and CDR2 SFDVKD. The V end was cut by 3 bases, the J end by 1 base, with 6 bases between. CDR3 sequence: CATSDRESYEQYF. The CDR3 nucleotides are TGTGCCACCAGTGATCGGGAATCCTACGAGCAGTACTTC.

This sequence joins TRBV7-9 and TRBJ2-7; tentatively, D is TRBD1 (6 bases). The CDR3 is 13 amino acids. Germline CDR1 and CDR2: SEHNR and FQNEAQ (reference sequence). The germline V and J ends were trimmed by 5 bases and 1 base, with 9 bases remaining between them. CDR3 sequence reads: CASSIGQSYEQYF. In nucleotides, the CDR3 is TGTGCCAGCAGCATTGGACAGTCCTACGAGCAGTACTTC.

The table lists this clone with many counts. CDR3 sequence reads: CASSQTGGHQETQYF. DNA for the CDR3: TGTGCCAGCAGTCAAACAGGGGGTCATCAAGAGACCCAGTACTTC. The rearrangement joins TRBV7-3 to TRBJ2-5; TRBD1 matches 8 bases. J gave up 2 bases and V 6 bases, and 8 bases lay outside the gene matches. Germline V gene data show CDR1 as SGHTA and CDR2 as FQGTGA. This CDR3 is built from 15 residues.

The CDR3 spells CASSQQGALSSPLHF. In nucleotides, the CDR3 is TGTGCCAGCTCTCAACAGGGGGCGCTGAGTTCACCCCTCCACTTT. This chain uses TRBV18 with TRBJ1-6; TRBD1 agrees at 9 bases. This CDR3 spans 15 amino acids. Trimming at V came to 6 bases and at J to 9 bases, leaving 9 bases not matched to a gene. Germline loops: CDR1 KGHSH, CDR2 LQKENI.

The V and J genes are TRBV3-1 (or the pseudogene TRBV3-2) and TRBJ1-1; weak D call: TRBD1 (5 bases). V was shortened by 0 bases and J by 4 bases, with 6 bases between the two germline ends. The CDR3 is made up of 13 amino acids. From germline, CDR1 is LGHDT and CDR2 YNNKEL (reference sequence). The CDR3 nucleotides are TGTGCCAGCAGCCAAGACAGGGCCACTGAAGCTTTCTTT. Protein sequence: CASSQDRATEAFF.

The chain couples TRBV5-4 to TRBJ2-5; 12 bases match TRBD1. The germline V gene has CDR1 SGHNT and CDR2 YYREEE (reference sequence). CDR3 size: 16 residues. After removal of 0 bases from V and 5 bases from J, the junction contained 5 bases not matched to a gene. CDR3 loop: CASSLAGQGARETQYF. The CDR3 DNA follows: TGTGCCAGCAGCTTGGCGGGACAGGGGGCCCGGGAGACCCAGTACTTC.

This chain connects TRBV5-5 to TRBJ1-5; D might be TRBD1 (5 bases). The V end lost 4 bases, the J end lost 0 bases, and 11 bases lay between the germline ends. This CDR3 spans 15 amino acids. CDR1 is SGHKS and CDR2 is YYEKEE in the germline V gene (reference sequence). The CDR3 DNA follows: TGTGCCAGCAGCCCACAGGTGTCTAGCAATCAGCCCCAGCATTTT. The encoded protein is CASSPQVSSNQPQHF.

This clone was counted a few times. The junction and the germline gene differ at one end; a read error may be behind it. This sequence joins TRBV9 and TRBJ1-1, with D tentatively TRBD1 (5 bases). The germline gives CDR1 SGDLS, CDR2 YYNGEE. This CDR3 is 14 amino acids long. The CDR3 DNA reads TGTGCCAGCAGCCCTTGGGGGGGACGGACTGAAGCTCTCTTT. This gives the protein CASSPWGGRTEALF.

This clone was picked up many times. This sequence joins TRBV18 and TRBJ2-2; a weak D match, TRBD1 (5 bases). Trimming took off 3 bases at V and 2 bases at J, with 16 bases between the two ends. The germline CDR1 and CDR2 sequences are KGHSH and LQKENI. The CDR3 length is 17 residues. CDR3 loop: CASSPAPTGFNTGELFF. In DNA, the CDR3 is TGTGCCAGCTCACCCGCCCCCACAGGATTCAACACCGGGGAGCTGTTTTTT. Complete variable domain (other parts from reference TRBV18 and TRBJ2-2): NAGVMQNPRHLVRRRGQEARLRCSPMKGHSHVYWYRQLPEEGLKFMVYLQKENIIDESGMPKERFSAEFPKEGPSILRIQQVVRGDSAAYFCASSPAPTGFNTGELFFGEGSRLTVL.

The J gene is TRBJ1-4, the V gene TRBV7-2; no firm D call. Germline CDR1 and CDR2: SGHTA and FQGNSA. Trimming stripped 0 bases from V and 7 bases from J, with 9 bases between. CDR3 length: 14 residues. The CDR3 region is CASSLAGPGEKLFF. The DNA for the CDR3 is TGTGCCAGCAGCTTAGCTGGGCCCGGTGAAAAACTGTTTTTT.

This clone was seen only a few times. This chain joins TRBV6-6 and TRBJ2-5; possible D gene TRBD2, 7 bases. The CDR3 totals 14 residues. From germline, CDR1 is MNHNY and CDR2 SVGAGI (reference sequence). Trimming left V 7 bases short and J 4 bases short, with 16 bases between. This CDR3 reads CASKMGGARETQYF. The CDR3 DNA reads as TGTGCCAGCAAAATGGGGGGGGCGAGAGAGACCCAGTACTTC.

The V call is TRBV10-3, the J call TRBJ2-3; D uncertain. The CDR3 sequence is 13 residues long. Trimming removed 1 base from V and 1 base from J, with 3 bases in between. Per the germline V gene, CDR1 is ENHRY and CDR2 is SYGVKD. The CDR3, as DNA: TGTGCCATCAGTGAGTTCGGCACAGATACGCAGTATTTT. Residues: CAISEFGTDTQYF.